Listed below are T cell receptor beta chains from one sample, sequenced in a study of blood T cell repertoires in COVID-19. Repertoires were generated with immunoSEQ multiplex PCR, while TCRdb's copy carries only in-frame clones and drops some. This sample has approximately 120,000 clones; 75% to 90% occur once, and the top ten carry roughly 18%. The sequencing input was peripheral blood. Receptor source: a woman aged 60-75 years with acute or convalescent COVID-19. CDR3s include the opening cysteine and the closing phenylalanine or tryptophan. Each record gives: D gene, J gene, V gene, clone size, CDR3 protein, CDR3 DNA. The D gene is left open where the match is weak. The size of a clone is reported for some rows only, either as once, few or many, or as a class for expanded clones.

D gene: TRBD1; J gene: TRBJ2-7; V gene: TRBV2; clone size: once; CDR3 protein: CASAGRQGPYEQYF; CDR3 DNA: TGTGCCAGCGCTGGCCGACAGGGGCCCTACGAGCAGTACTTC
D gene: NA; J gene: TRBJ2-2; V gene: TRBV14; clone size: NA; CDR3 protein: CASSQVRTGELFF; CDR3 DNA: TGTGCCAGCAGCCAAGTCCGCACCGGGGAGCTGTTTTTT
D gene: TRBD1; J gene: TRBJ2-7; V gene: TRBV7-8; clone size: few; CDR3 protein: CASSGMGTGRFYEQYF; CDR3 DNA: TGTGCCAGCAGCGGAATGGGGACAGGGCGATTTTACGAGCAGTACTTC
D gene: TRBD1; J gene: TRBJ1-2; V gene: TRBV18; clone size: NA; CDR3 protein: CASSQMTGPVVGYTF; CDR3 DNA: TGTGCCAGCTCGCAGATGACAGGGCCCGTTGTGGGCTACACCTTC
D gene: NA; J gene: TRBJ2-2; V gene: TRBV5-1; clone size: NA; CDR3 protein: CASSLAGGTGELFF; CDR3 DNA: TGCGCCAGCAGCTTGGCCGGAGGCACCGGGGAGCTGTTTTTT
D gene: TRBD1; J gene: TRBJ1-1; V gene: TRBV28; clone size: NA; CDR3 protein: CASKPGQGVTEAFF; CDR3 DNA: TGTGCCAGCAAGCCGGGACAGGGGGTCACTGAAGCTTTCTTT
D gene: NA; J gene: TRBJ1-6; V gene: TRBV25-1; clone size: NA; CDR3 protein: CASSENREYNSPLHF; CDR3 DNA: TGTGCCAGCAGTGAAAATAGAGAATATAATTCACCCCTCCACTTT
D gene: NA; J gene: TRBJ1-1; V gene: TRBV7-3; clone size: NA; CDR3 protein: CASSQDGLGAFF; CDR3 DNA: TGTGCCAGCAGCCAAGACGGACTTGGAGCTTTCTTT
D gene: NA; J gene: TRBJ1-5; V gene: TRBV5-5; clone size: NA; CDR3 protein: CASSFANGQPQHF; CDR3 DNA: TGTGCCAGCAGCTTTGCTAATGGTCAGCCCCAGCATTTT
D gene: NA; J gene: TRBJ1-5; V gene: TRBV6-2/TRBV6-3; clone size: NA; CDR3 protein: CASSYSGDGQPQHF; CDR3 DNA: TGTGCCAGCAGTTACTCCGGGGATGGTCAGCCCCAGCATTTT
D gene: NA; J gene: TRBJ1-1; V gene: TRBV28; clone size: once; CDR3 protein: CASSSAGGNTEAFF; CDR3 DNA: TGTGCCAGCAGCTCCGCCGGGGGGAACACTGAAGCTTTCTTT
D gene: TRBD1; J gene: TRBJ2-2; V gene: TRBV5-1; clone size: NA; CDR3 protein: CASSLALGKQGTGELFF; CDR3 DNA: TGCGCCAGCAGCTTGGCCCTTGGAAAACAGGGGACCGGGGAGCTGTTTTTT
D gene: TRBD1; J gene: TRBJ1-2; V gene: TRBV19; clone size: once; CDR3 protein: CASLGQGRDYNYGYTF; CDR3 DNA: TGTGCCAGTCTCGGACAGGGGCGAGATTATAACTATGGCTACACCTTC
D gene: NA; J gene: TRBJ2-7; V gene: TRBV7-6; clone size: NA; CDR3 protein: CASSLAGVGQSRLEQYF; CDR3 DNA: TGTGCCAGCAGCTTAGCTGGAGTAGGCCAGAGTCGTCTCGAGCAGTACTTC
D gene: NA; J gene: TRBJ2-7; V gene: TRBV7-9; clone size: once; CDR3 protein: CASSYPSKLADYEQYF; CDR3 DNA: TGTGCCAGCAGCTACCCGTCAAAATTAGCGGACTACGAGCAGTACTTC
D gene: NA; J gene: TRBJ1-6; V gene: TRBV28; clone size: few; CDR3 protein: CASSFGGVSYNSPLHF; CDR3 DNA: TGTGCCAGCAGTTTTGGAGGGGTCTCCTATAATTCACCCCTCCACTTT
D gene: NA; J gene: TRBJ1-1; V gene: TRBV24-1; clone size: NA; CDR3 protein: CAPEAEAFF; CDR3 DNA: TGTGCCCCAGAGGCTGAAGCTTTCTTT
D gene: NA; J gene: TRBJ2-3; V gene: TRBV5-4; clone size: NA; CDR3 protein: CASSSGGSTDTQYF; CDR3 DNA: TGTGCCAGCAGCTCCGGGGGTTCCACAGATACGCAGTATTTT
D gene: NA; J gene: TRBJ1-1; V gene: TRBV6-6; clone size: once; CDR3 protein: CASNGGPRVAFF; CDR3 DNA: TGTGCCAGCAACGGCGGCCCCAGGGTGGCTTTCTTT
D gene: TRBD1; J gene: TRBJ1-2; V gene: TRBV28; clone size: NA; CDR3 protein: CASSLSGQGYGYTF; CDR3 DNA: TGTGCCAGCAGTTTAAGTGGACAGGGCTATGGCTACACCTTC
D gene: TRBD1; J gene: TRBJ1-1; V gene: TRBV30; clone size: NA; CDR3 protein: CAWSGGLRGRGSTEAFF; CDR3 DNA: TGTGCCTGGAGCGGGGGGCTCAGGGGGCGAGGAAGCACTGAAGCTTTCTTT
D gene: NA; J gene: TRBJ2-2; V gene: TRBV19; clone size: NA; CDR3 protein: CASSMNTGELFF; CDR3 DNA: TGTGCCAGTTCCATGAACACCGGGGAGCTGTTTTTT
D gene: TRBD2; J gene: TRBJ2-1; V gene: TRBV10-2; clone size: NA; CDR3 protein: CASSEWVSGAHNEQFF; CDR3 DNA: TGCGCCAGCAGTGAGTGGGTTAGCGGGGCCCACAATGAGCAGTTCTTC
D gene: NA; J gene: TRBJ1-1; V gene: TRBV5-6; clone size: NA; CDR3 protein: CASSLGQGGAFF; CDR3 DNA: TGTGCCAGCAGCTTGGGTCAGGGTGGGGCTTTCTTT
D gene: NA; J gene: TRBJ1-3; V gene: TRBV28; clone size: NA; CDR3 protein: CASSPPGVGNTIYF; CDR3 DNA: TGTGCCAGCAGCCCTCCGGGGGTAGGAAACACCATATATTTT
D gene: TRBD1; J gene: TRBJ1-2; V gene: TRBV7-2; clone size: NA; CDR3 protein: CASTLDRVHGYTF; CDR3 DNA: TGTGCCAGCACCCTGGACAGGGTCCATGGCTACACCTTC
D gene: NA; J gene: TRBJ2-1; V gene: TRBV12-3/TRBV12-4; clone size: NA; CDR3 protein: CASTQANYNEQFF; CDR3 DNA: TGTGCCAGCACACAGGCCAACTACAATGAGCAGTTCTTC
D gene: NA; J gene: TRBJ1-1; V gene: TRBV28; clone size: NA; CDR3 protein: CASTAGGGYEAFF; CDR3 DNA: TGTGCCAGCACCGCCGGGGGTGGGTATGAAGCTTTCTTT
D gene: NA; J gene: TRBJ2-1; V gene: TRBV7-9; clone size: NA; CDR3 protein: CASASGVGYNEQFF; CDR3 DNA: TGTGCCAGCGCCTCAGGGGTGGGCTACAATGAGCAGTTCTTC
D gene: NA; J gene: TRBJ1-1; V gene: TRBV29-1; clone size: NA; CDR3 protein: CSVSVGVIVSGAFF; CDR3 DNA: TGCAGCGTTTCCGTAGGGGTTATTGTATCCGGAGCTTTCTTT
D gene: TRBD2; J gene: TRBJ2-1; V gene: TRBV10-1; clone size: once; CDR3 protein: CASSETSGSDFNEQFF; CDR3 DNA: TGCGCCAGCAGTGAAACTAGCGGGAGCGACTTCAATGAGCAGTTCTTC
D gene: TRBD1; J gene: TRBJ2-2; V gene: TRBV27; clone size: NA; CDR3 protein: CASSFGTGNTGELFF; CDR3 DNA: TGTGCCAGCAGCTTCGGGACAGGCAACACCGGGGAGCTGTTTTTT
D gene: TRBD2; J gene: TRBJ2-1; V gene: TRBV13; clone size: once; CDR3 protein: CASSSRGLAPWDEQFF; CDR3 DNA: TGTGCCAGCAGCTCTCGAGGACTAGCGCCATGGGATGAGCAGTTCTTC
D gene: TRBD2; J gene: TRBJ2-7; V gene: TRBV7-8; clone size: NA; CDR3 protein: CASSLVSGSSYEQYF; CDR3 DNA: TGTGCCAGCAGCTTAGTTAGCGGGTCCTCCTACGAGCAGTACTTC
D gene: TRBD1; J gene: TRBJ1-2; V gene: TRBV18; clone size: once; CDR3 protein: CASSDRDEGGYTF; CDR3 DNA: TGTGCCAGCTCCGACAGGGATGAGGGTGGCTACACCTTC
D gene: TRBD2; J gene: TRBJ2-5; V gene: TRBV7-6; clone size: NA; CDR3 protein: CASSNIAGGPAVETQYF; CDR3 DNA: TGTGCCAGCAGCAACATAGCGGGAGGGCCTGCTGTAGAGACCCAGTACTTC
D gene: NA; J gene: TRBJ1-1; V gene: TRBV30; clone size: NA; CDR3 protein: CAWTRLNTEAFF; CDR3 DNA: TGTGCCTGGACTAGGTTGAACACTGAAGCTTTCTTT